The 26 T cell receptor beta chains listed next were all sequenced from one sample in a study of T cells in Graves' hyperthyroidism and ophthalmopathy. TCR beta CDR3 regions were amplified from RNA. Using the HTBI primer set, a first-round RT-PCR was run on the TCR CDR3. MiXCR, run by TCRdb on the multiplex PCR reads, gives a single entry per CDR3 protein. The sample consists of a few hundred thousand distinct CDR3 sequences, approximately 15% of them appearing once. Sequenced material: blood. The origin of the receptors is a woman aged 25 to 39 with Graves' hyperthyroidism.

This clonotype occurred many times. This CDR3 reads CASSVRSENTEAFF. The DNA for the CDR3 is TGTGCCAGCAGTGTTAGGTCCGAGAACACTGAAGCTTTCTTT. The rearrangement joins TRBV2 to TRBJ1-1; no firm D call. V lost 4 bases and J 1 base, leaving 10 bases between the germline ends. The CDR3 has 14 residues. Germline V gene sequence: CDR1 SNHLY, CDR2 FYNNEI. The entire variable domain, with the rest obtained from reference TRBV2 and TRBJ1-1, is as follows: EPEVTQTPSHQVTQMGQEVILRCVPISNHLYFYWYRQILGQKVEFLVSFYNNEISEKSEIFDDQFSVERPDGSNFTLKIRSTKLEDSAMYFCASSVRSENTEAFFGQGTRLTVV.

This clonotype was picked up many times. This chain connects TRBV20-1 to TRBJ2-7; no definite D call. The V end lost 3 bases, the J end lost 1 base, and 13 bases lay between the germline ends. Germline CDR1 DFQATT, CDR2 SNEGSKA (reference sequence). The CDR3 totals 14 residues. CDR3 in amino acids: CSASSSARSYEQYF. The CDR3 DNA is TGCAGTGCTAGTAGCAGCGCCCGTTCCTACGAGCAGTACTTC.

In its sample, this clonotype was seen many times. This chain uses TRBV12-3 or TRBV12-4 with TRBJ2-3, with D perhaps matching TRBD1 (6 bases). Between the trimmed V and J ends, which lost 7 bases and 1 base, there was a span of 12 bases. CDR3 size: 14 residues. In DNA form, the CDR3 reads TGTGCCAGCAAATTAAGACAGGGCACAGATACGCAGTATTTT. This sequence encodes CASKLRQGTDTQYF.

This clonotype was detected ten times or more. The chain has TRBV28 and TRBJ1-5; D gene uncertain. Per germline, CDR1 MDHEN and CDR2 SYDVKM. Trimming removed 6 bases from V and 4 bases from J, with 19 bases in between. CDR3 length: 16 residues. CDR3 protein: CASRPARAFLNQPQHF. CDR3 in DNA: TGTGCCAGCAGACCAGCCCGGGCCTTTTTAAATCAGCCCCAGCATTTT.

The rearrangement links TRBV12-3 or TRBV12-4 to TRBJ2-6; D gene unclear. CDR3 length equals 12 residues. V was clipped by 6 bases and J by 9 bases, with 9 bases between them. CDR3 loop: CASSPRDNVLTF. CDR3 DNA sequence: TGTGCCAGCAGCCCCCGAGACAACGTCCTGACTTTC.

There are a few counts of this clonotype. A read error may produce the germline difference seen at one junction end. The V call is TRBV27, the J call TRBJ2-1; TRBD1 agrees at 10 bases. This CDR3 is 14 amino acids long. Germline V lookup: CDR1 MNHEY, CDR2 SMNVEV (reference sequence). DNA of the CDR3: TGTGCCGGCAGTTTTGGACAGGGGGTAAATGAGCAGTTCTTC. Its translation is CAGSFGQGVNEQFF.

The rearrangement uses TRBV20-1 and TRBJ2-5, with 10 bases lining up with TRBD2. CDR1 is DFQATT, CDR2 SNEGSKA, per germline (reference sequence). V was clipped by 0 bases and J by 8 bases; unmatched bases: 9. This CDR3 is built from 15 residues. In DNA, the CDR3 is TGCAGTGCTAGAGATCTCGCACTAGCGGGAAATACCCAGTACTTC. Encoded protein: CSARDLALAGNTQYF.

This clonotype was recorded once. The V and J genes are TRBV4-1 and TRBJ1-5; D gene ambiguous. Germline CDR1 reads MGHRA; CDR2 reads YSYEKL. Trimming took off 1 base at V and 5 bases at J, with 12 bases between the two ends. The CDR3 length is 15 residues. DNA for the CDR3: TGCGCCAGCAGCCAAGGAGGAATCCTGGATCAGCCCCAGCATTTT. This translates into CASSQGGILDQPQHF.

Only one count was recorded for this clonotype. The CDR3 DNA reads as TGTGCCAGCAAAGTGAGCGGGAGTTCCACAGATACGCAGTATTTT. This encodes CASKVSGSSTDTQYF. This chain connects TRBV7-2 to TRBJ2-3; 8 bases align to TRBD2. Germline V CDR1 and CDR2: SGHTA, FQGNSA. CDR3 size: 15 residues. V dropped 7 bases and J dropped 2; count of bases not matched to a gene: 8. Filled out from reference TRBV7-2 and TRBJ2-3, the complete variable domain reads GAGVSQSPSNKVTEKGKDVELRCDPISGHTALYWYRQSLGQGLEFLIYFQGNSAPDKSGLPSDRFSAERTGGSVSTLTIQRTQQEDSAVYLCASKVSGSSTDTQYFGPGTRLTVL.

This clonotype was found many times. The rearrangement joins TRBV7-9 to TRBJ1-6; 10 bases line up with TRBD1. Germline CDR1 reads SEHNR; CDR2 reads FQNEAQ (reference sequence). The CDR3 extends over 15 amino acids. V lost 2 bases to trimming and J lost 10 bases; unmatched junction nucleotides: 5. The CDR3, as DNA: TGTGCCAGCAGCTTACAATGGGACAGGGGATCACCCCTCCACTTT. The encoded protein is CASSLQWDRGSPLHF.

This clonotype came up many times. V usage is TRBV18 and J usage is TRBJ1-1, with a possible D match to TRBD1 (5 bases). Germline CDR1 reads KGHSH; CDR2 reads LQKENI. This CDR3 comprises 15 residues. Trimming left V 3 bases short and J 0 bases short, with 11 bases between. CDR3 sequence: CASSPDLDMNTEAFF. In DNA form, the CDR3 reads TGTGCCAGCTCACCCGACTTGGACATGAACACTGAAGCTTTCTTT.

This clonotype has more than one count but fewer than ten. This rearrangement joins TRBV20-1 to TRBJ2-7; 15 bases agree with TRBD2. The CDR3 length is 16 residues. Germline loops: CDR1 DFQATT, CDR2 SNEGSKA (reference sequence). V trimming: 4 bases; J trimming: 7 bases; junction bases outside the gene matches: 11. The chain's CDR3 is CSATAGTSGRRSEQYF. The CDR3 DNA reads as TGCAGTGCTACCGCCGGGACTAGCGGGAGGCGGAGTGAGCAGTACTTC.

This clonotype was counted many times. This chain links TRBV3-1 with TRBJ1-2; D perhaps matches TRBD1 (5 bases). V lost 4 bases and J 4 bases, leaving 16 bases between the germline ends. Germline CDR1 reads LGHDT; CDR2 reads YNNKEL (reference sequence). The CDR3 totals 15 residues. The CDR3 region has the DNA TGTGCCAGCAGCCGGGGGGAGGCTACTCTCTATGGCTACACCTTC. Its protein product is CASSRGEATLYGYTF.

This clonotype came up many times. The rearrangement links TRBV12-3 or TRBV12-4 to TRBJ2-1; D unresolved. The germline V and J ends were trimmed by 7 bases and 5 bases, with 15 bases remaining between them. The CDR3 spans 14 residues. CDR3: CASIPASGNNEQFF. CDR3 sequence (DNA): TGTGCCAGCATCCCGGCCTCCGGCAACAATGAGCAGTTCTTC.

The chain couples TRBV7-7 to TRBJ2-2; 9 bases map to TRBD1. The CDR3 is made up of 14 amino acids. Germline-derived CDR1 and CDR2 are SSHAT and FNYEAQ (reference sequence). V was pared by 4 bases and J by 7 bases, with 4 bases of the junction left unmatched. The DNA of the CDR3 is TGTGCCAGCAGCTCACAGGGGGCCGGCGGGGAGCTGTTTTTT. This translates into CASSSQGAGGELFF.

This clonotype was observed many times. This chain connects TRBV6-6 to TRBJ2-3; D is perhaps TRBD2 (5 bases). The CDR3 is 15 amino acids. Germline V gives CDR1 MNHNY, CDR2 SVGAGI (reference sequence). Trimming left V 2 bases short and J 0 bases short, with 9 bases between. The CDR3 region is CASSYERGSTDTQYF. CDR3 DNA: TGTGCCAGCAGTTACGAGCGCGGGAGCACAGATACGCAGTATTTT.

This clonotype was detected a few times. The chain has TRBV24-1 and TRBJ2-2, with TRBD1 identical over 8 bases. Germline CDR1 KGHDR, CDR2 SFDVKD. Trimming took 9 bases from V and 6 from J; bases not matched to a gene: 14. The CDR3 is made up of 16 amino acids. This CDR3 reads CATSDRVNSFAGELFF. Here the CDR3 DNA reads TGTGCCACCTCGGACAGGGTTAATTCTTTTGCCGGGGAGCTGTTTTTT.

This clonotype came up many times. The junction departs from germline at one end; a sequencing error may be responsible. V is TRBV12-3 or TRBV12-4 and J is TRBJ2-7; TRBD2 might be the D (5 bases). The CDR3 runs to 14 residues. The CDR3 DNA follows: TGTGCCAGCAGTTTAATCCGGGATTCCTCCGAGCAGTACTTC. It yields the protein CASSLIRDSSEQYF.

The chain combines TRBV29-1 with TRBJ2-7; no clear D. CDR3 length equals 16 residues. The germline V gene has CDR1 SQVTM and CDR2 ANQGSEA. V was pared by 4 bases and J by 5 bases, with 24 bases between. CDR3 region: CSVVGWEMDNLNEQYF. The DNA for the CDR3 is TGCAGCGTTGTAGGGTGGGAAATGGATAATCTCAACGAGCAGTACTTC.

The chain combines TRBV30 with TRBJ2-7, with D unclear. Germline V CDR1 and CDR2: GTSNPN, SVGIG (reference sequence). This CDR3 region has 12 residues. Trimming took off 4 bases at V and 1 base at J, with 8 bases between the two ends. The CDR3 reads CAWTGPSYEQYF. In nucleotides, the CDR3 is TGTGCCTGGACAGGCCCATCCTACGAGCAGTACTTC. The full variable domain, completed using reference TRBV30 and TRBJ2-7, is SQTIHQWPATLVQPVGSPLSLECTVEGTSNPNLYWYRQAAGRGLQLLFYSVGIGQISSEVPQNLSASRPQDRQFILSSKKLLLSDSGFYLCAWTGPSYEQYFGPGTRLTVT.

This clonotype was seen many times. The chain uses TRBV6-1 and TRBJ2-7; D perhaps matches TRBD2 (6 bases). Germline CDR1 reads MNHNS; CDR2 reads SASEGT. V was cut by 2 bases and J by 7 bases, with 12 bases left in between. CDR3 length: 13 residues. The CDR3 region is CASSETGRDEQYF. The DNA for the CDR3 is TGTGCCAGCAGTGAAACGGGGCGGGATGAGCAGTACTTC.

Many counts were recorded for this clonotype. The genes are TRBV12-3 or TRBV12-4 and TRBJ1-1; the D gene is possibly TRBD1 (6 bases). The CDR3 spans 13 residues. The germline V and J ends were trimmed by 6 bases and 5 bases, with 13 bases remaining between them. The CDR3 bases are TGTGCCAGCAGAACCAGGGGCGGGACTGAAGCTTTCTTT. Translated, it gives CASRTRGGTEAFF.

The chain combines TRBV27 with TRBJ1-2, with a possible D match to TRBD1 (5 bases). CDR1 and CDR2 from the germline V gene are MNHEY and SMNVEV (reference sequence). Between the trimmed V and J ends, which lost 4 bases and 0 bases, there was a span of 12 bases. The length of the CDR3 is 15 residues. This CDR3 is CASSSSGLTNYGYTF. The CDR3 nucleotides read TGTGCCAGCAGTTCGTCAGGGTTGACTAACTATGGCTACACCTTC.

In its sample, this clonotype was seen a few times. The rearrangement joins TRBV6-1 to TRBJ2-7; D remains unclear. Germline V CDR1 and CDR2: MNHNS, SASEGT. V was shortened by 2 bases and J by 10 bases, with 27 bases between the two germline ends. CDR3 size: 17 residues. The CDR3 coding sequence is TGTGCCAGCAGTGAATTAGGACGGATCTCACCTACGAGCGAACAGTACTTC. It yields the protein CASSELGRISPTSEQYF.

This clonotype was counted a few times. The V gene is TRBV5-5, the J gene TRBJ2-1, with 12 bases that match TRBD2. Trimming at V came to 6 bases and at J to 5 bases, leaving 12 bases not matched to a gene. Germline values: CDR1 SGHKS, CDR2 YYEKEE (reference sequence). There are 17 residues in the CDR3. The CDR3 here is CASNLARTSGADNEQFF. In DNA form, the CDR3 reads TGTGCCAGCAACTTAGCGAGGACTAGCGGGGCTGACAATGAGCAGTTCTTC.

This clonotype was detected ten times or more. The chain is built from TRBV6-1 and TRBJ1-5; D is undetermined. This CDR3 has 16 residues. V was clipped by 7 bases and J by 0 bases, with 16 bases between them. The V gene's germline CDR1 is MNHNS and CDR2 SASEGT. CDR3 residues: CASKEASGDSNQPQHF. CDR3 DNA: TGTGCCAGCAAAGAGGCGTCGGGTGATAGCAATCAGCCCCAGCATTTT.